This T cell receptor (beta chain) was captured by sequencing in a study of blood T cell repertoires in COVID-19. Profiled with immunoSEQ multiplex PCR; TCRdb holds only in-frame clones, not every one. Of roughly 410,000 clones detected, around 87% appear once; the ten largest clones hold roughly 2.1%. After removal of 5 bases from V and 1 base from J, the junction contained 8 bases not matched to a gene. The CDR3 is 15 amino acids. Germline lookup yields CDR1 MNHEY and CDR2 SVGEGT. The origin of this receptor is a woman in her sixties or seventies with COVID-19, enrolled during active disease. This chain links TRBV6-2 or TRBV6-3 with TRBJ2-7; 7 positions agree with TRBD2. The sample comprised peripheral blood. CDR3 DNA: TGTGCCAGCAGTGCCCACGGGGGGTTATCCTACGAGCAGTACTTC. It specifies CASSAHGGLSYEQYF.